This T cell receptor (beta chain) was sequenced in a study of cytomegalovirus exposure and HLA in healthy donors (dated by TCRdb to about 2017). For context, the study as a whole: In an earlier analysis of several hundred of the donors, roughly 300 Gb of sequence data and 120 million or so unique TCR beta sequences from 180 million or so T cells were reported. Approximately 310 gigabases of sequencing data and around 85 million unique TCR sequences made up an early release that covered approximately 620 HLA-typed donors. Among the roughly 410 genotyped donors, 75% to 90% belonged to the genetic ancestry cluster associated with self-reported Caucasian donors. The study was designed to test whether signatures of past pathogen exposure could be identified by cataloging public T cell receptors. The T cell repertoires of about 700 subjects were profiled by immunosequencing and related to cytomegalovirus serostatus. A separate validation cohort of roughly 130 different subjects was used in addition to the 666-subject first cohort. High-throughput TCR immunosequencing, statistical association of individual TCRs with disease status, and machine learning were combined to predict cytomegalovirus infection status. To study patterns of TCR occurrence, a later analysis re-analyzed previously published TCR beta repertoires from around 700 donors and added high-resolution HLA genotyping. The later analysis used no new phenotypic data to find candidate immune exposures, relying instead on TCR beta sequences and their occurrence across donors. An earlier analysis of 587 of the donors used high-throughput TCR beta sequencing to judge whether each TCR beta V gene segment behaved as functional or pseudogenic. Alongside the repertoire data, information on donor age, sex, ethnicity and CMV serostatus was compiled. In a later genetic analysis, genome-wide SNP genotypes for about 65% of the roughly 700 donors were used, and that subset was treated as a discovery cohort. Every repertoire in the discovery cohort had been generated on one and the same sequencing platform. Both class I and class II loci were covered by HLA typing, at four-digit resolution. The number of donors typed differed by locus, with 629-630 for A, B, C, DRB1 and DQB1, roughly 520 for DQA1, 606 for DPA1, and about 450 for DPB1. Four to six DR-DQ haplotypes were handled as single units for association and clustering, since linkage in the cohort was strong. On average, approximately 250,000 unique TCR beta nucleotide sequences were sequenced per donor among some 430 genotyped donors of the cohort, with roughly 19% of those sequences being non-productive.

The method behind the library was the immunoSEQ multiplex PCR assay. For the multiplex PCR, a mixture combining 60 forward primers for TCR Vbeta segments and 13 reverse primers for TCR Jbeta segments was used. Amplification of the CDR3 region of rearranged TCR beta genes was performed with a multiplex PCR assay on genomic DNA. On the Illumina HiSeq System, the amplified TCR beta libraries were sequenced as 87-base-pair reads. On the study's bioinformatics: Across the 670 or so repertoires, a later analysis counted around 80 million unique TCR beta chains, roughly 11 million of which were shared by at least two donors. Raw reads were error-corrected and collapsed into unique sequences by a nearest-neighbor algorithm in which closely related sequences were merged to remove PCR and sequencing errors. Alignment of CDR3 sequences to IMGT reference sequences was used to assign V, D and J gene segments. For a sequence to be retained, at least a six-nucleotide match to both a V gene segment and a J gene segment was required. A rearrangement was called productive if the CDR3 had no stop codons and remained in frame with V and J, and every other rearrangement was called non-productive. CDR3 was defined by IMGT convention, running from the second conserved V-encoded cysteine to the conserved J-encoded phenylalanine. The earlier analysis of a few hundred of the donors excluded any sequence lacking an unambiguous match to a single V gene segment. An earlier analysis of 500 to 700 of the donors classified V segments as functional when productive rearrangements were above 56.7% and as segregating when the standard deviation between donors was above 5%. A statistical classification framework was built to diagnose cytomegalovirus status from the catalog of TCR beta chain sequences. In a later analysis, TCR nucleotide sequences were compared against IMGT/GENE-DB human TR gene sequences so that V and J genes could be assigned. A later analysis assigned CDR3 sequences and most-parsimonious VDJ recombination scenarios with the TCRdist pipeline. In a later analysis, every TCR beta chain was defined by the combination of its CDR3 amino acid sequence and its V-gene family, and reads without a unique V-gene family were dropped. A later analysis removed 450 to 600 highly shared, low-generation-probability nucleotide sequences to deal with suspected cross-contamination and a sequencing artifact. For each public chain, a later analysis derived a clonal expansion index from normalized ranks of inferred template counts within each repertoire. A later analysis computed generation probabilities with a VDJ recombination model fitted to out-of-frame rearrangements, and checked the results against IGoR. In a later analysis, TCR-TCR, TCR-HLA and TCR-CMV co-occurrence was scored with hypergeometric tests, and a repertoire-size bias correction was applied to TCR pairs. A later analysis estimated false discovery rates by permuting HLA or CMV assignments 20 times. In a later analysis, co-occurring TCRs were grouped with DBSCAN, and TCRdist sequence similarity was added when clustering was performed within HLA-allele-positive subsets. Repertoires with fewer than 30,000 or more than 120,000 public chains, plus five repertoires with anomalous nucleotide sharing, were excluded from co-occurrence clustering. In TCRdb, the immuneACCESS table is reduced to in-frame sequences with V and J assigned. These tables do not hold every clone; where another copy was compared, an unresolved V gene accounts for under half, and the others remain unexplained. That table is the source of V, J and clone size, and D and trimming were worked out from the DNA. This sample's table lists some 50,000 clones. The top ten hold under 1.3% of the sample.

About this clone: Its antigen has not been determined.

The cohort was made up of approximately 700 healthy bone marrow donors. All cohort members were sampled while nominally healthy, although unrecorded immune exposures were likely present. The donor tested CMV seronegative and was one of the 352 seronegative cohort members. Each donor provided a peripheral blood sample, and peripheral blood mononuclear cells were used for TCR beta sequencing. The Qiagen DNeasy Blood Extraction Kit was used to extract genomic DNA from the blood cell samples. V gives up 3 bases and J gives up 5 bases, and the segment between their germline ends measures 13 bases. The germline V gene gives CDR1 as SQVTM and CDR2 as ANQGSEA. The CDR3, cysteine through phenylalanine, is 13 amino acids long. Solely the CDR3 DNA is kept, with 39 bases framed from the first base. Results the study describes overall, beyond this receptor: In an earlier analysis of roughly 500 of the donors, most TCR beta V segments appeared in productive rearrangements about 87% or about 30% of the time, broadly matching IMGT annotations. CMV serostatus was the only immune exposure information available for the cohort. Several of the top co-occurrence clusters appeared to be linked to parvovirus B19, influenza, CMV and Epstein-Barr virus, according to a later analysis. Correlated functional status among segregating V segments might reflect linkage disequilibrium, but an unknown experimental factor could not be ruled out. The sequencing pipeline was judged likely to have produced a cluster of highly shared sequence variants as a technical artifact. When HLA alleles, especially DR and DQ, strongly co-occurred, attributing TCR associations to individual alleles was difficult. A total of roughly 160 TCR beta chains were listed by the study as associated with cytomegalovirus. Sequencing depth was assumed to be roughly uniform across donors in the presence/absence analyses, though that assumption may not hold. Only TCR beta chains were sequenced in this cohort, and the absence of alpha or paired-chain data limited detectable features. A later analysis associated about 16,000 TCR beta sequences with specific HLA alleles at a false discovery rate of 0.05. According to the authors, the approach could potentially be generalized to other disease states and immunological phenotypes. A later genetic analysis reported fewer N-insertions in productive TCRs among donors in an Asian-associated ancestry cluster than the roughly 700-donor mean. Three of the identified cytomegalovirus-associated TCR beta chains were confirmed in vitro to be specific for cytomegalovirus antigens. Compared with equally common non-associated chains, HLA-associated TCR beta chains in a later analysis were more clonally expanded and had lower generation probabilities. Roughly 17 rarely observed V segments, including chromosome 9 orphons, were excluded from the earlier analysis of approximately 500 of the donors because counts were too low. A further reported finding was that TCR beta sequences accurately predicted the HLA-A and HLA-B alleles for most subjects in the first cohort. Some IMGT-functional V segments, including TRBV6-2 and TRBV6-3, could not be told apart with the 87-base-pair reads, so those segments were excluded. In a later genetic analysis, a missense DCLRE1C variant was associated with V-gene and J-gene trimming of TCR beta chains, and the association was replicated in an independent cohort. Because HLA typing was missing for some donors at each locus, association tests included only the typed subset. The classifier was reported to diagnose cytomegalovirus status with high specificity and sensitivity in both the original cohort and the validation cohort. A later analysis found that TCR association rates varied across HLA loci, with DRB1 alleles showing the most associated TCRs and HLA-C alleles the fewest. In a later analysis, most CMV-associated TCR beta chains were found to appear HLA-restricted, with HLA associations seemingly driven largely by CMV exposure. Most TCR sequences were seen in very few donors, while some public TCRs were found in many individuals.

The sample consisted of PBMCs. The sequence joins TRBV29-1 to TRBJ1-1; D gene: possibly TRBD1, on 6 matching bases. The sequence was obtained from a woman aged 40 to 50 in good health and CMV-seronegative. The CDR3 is CSVELQGITEAFF. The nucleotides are TGCAGCGTTGAGCTACAGGGCATAACTGAAGCTTTCTTT.